The 8 T cell receptor beta chains presented below share a single source sample, sequenced in a study of T cell clonotyping in hematopoietic cell transplantation. Using immunoSEQ multiplex PCR, the repertoire was profiled, and TCRdb retains in-frame clones only, with some absent. The sample records roughly 6,800 clones, around nine tenths being singletons. Sequencing used PBMCs, obtained 100 days after allogeneic stem cell transplant. These receptors were taken from a male patient in his forties or fifties who had an allogeneic stem cell transplant from a related donor, so the T cells may come from the graft donor. Some clones in this sample may be carry-over from other donors' samples.

The rearrangement joins TRBV25-1 to TRBJ1-2; D not resolved. The CDR3 is 14 amino acids. The V gene lost 4 bases and the J gene lost 4 bases, with 13 bases spanning the gap. Germline V lookup: CDR1 MGHDK, CDR2 SYGVNS. CDR3 protein: CASSGTRQTYGYTF. The CDR3 coding sequence is TGTGCCAGCAGTGGAACCCGGCAGACCTATGGCTACACCTTC.

This clone was found once. This sequence joins TRBV5-6 and TRBJ1-6; no clear D gene. This CDR3 has 15 amino acids. The V gene's germline CDR1 is SGHDT and CDR2 YYEEEE. V was shortened by 4 bases and J by 5 bases, with 13 bases between the two germline ends. The CDR3, as DNA: TGTGCCAGCAGCATTTACAGCGCCAATAATTCACCCCTCCACTTT. Translated: CASSIYSANNSPLHF.

The chain combines TRBV14 with TRBJ2-7; the D is unclear. V was trimmed by 1 base and J by 0 bases, leaving 1 base between them. Germline V gives CDR1 SGHDN, CDR2 FVKESK. This CDR3 has 12 amino acids. Here the CDR3 DNA reads TGTGCCAGCAGCCAAGCCTCCTACGAGCAGTACTTC. It yields the protein CASSQASYEQYF. The whole variable domain, remainder taken from reference TRBV14 and TRBJ2-7, is EAGVTQFPSHSVIEKGQTVTLRCDPISGHDNLYWYRRVMGKEIKFLLHFVKESKQDESGMPNNRFLAERTGGTYSTLKVQPAELEDSGVYFCASSQASYEQYFGPGTRLTVT.

The chain links TRBV6-5 to TRBJ2-7; TRBD1 matches at 7 bases. The germline CDR1 and CDR2 sequences are MNHEY and SVGAGI. J lost 7 bases, V lost 2 bases, and 8 bases had no gene match. The CDR3 contains 14 residues. The DNA of the CDR3 is TGTGCCAGCAGTTACGGGCCAGGGACAGTTGAGCAGTACTTC. Encoded protein: CASSYGPGTVEQYF.

The CDR3: CASNVGKEDITYEQYV. DNA of the CDR3: TGTGCCAGCAACGTAGGGAAGGAGGATATCACCTACGAGCAGTACGTC. The chain recombines TRBV9 with TRBJ2-7; maybe TRBD2 (5 bases). Germline-derived CDR1 and CDR2 are SGDLS and YYNGEE. The CDR3 covers 16 residues.

The V and J genes are TRBV7-2 and TRBJ2-7; D remains unclear. The CDR3 is made up of 14 amino acids. The germline CDR1 and CDR2 sequences are SGHTA and FQGNSA. Trimming took 5 bases from V and 3 from J, leaving 14 bases between them. CDR3 sequence reads: CASSRDRNYYEQYF. CDR3 DNA: TGTGCCAGCAGCCGTGACCGAAACTACTACGAGCAGTACTTC.

The chain joins TRBV29-1 to TRBJ1-2; unclear D gene. This CDR3 has 11 residues. CDR1 is SQVTM and CDR2 is ANQGSEA in the germline V gene. The ends were cut back, 4 bases at V and 8 bases at J, with 11 bases in the middle. Here the CDR3 DNA reads TGCAGCGTTGTGGTGGGGAAAGGCTACACCTTC. Translation gives CSVVVGKGYTF.

The chain carries TRBV5-8 and TRBJ1-2; D is uncertain. The germline V and J ends were trimmed by 2 bases and 5 bases, with 16 bases remaining between them. CDR1 and CDR2 (germline): SGHTS, YDEGEE. This CDR3 region has 15 residues. In DNA, the CDR3 is TGTGCCAGCAGCTTCCCTAGGTTGGCGGGGTATGGCTACACCTTC. This gives the protein CASSFPRLAGYGYTF.